This TCR beta chain was documented in a study of identical twins' blood T cells. Per the original methods: Clonotypes per individual ranged from about 95,000 to nearly 550,000. One entry per CDR3 protein results from TCRdb running MiXCR on the 5' RACE reads. TCRdb, not the authors, supplied the V and J calls. The sample yields about 370,000 distinct CDR3 sequences, over 25% seen once. This clonotype was seen a few times. The sequenced material came from PBMCs. The TCR originated in a woman aged 18 to 55 in good health.

CDR3 loop: CASSDVAGNSNEQFF. The CDR3 coding sequence is TGTGCCAGCAGTGACGTAGCGGGAAATTCCAATGAGCAGTTCTTC. The V and J genes are TRBV6-4 and TRBJ2-1; 8 bases line up with TRBD2. Germline V gene data show CDR1 as MRHNA and CDR2 as SNTAGT. The CDR3 length is 15 residues. V shed 2 bases and J 6 bases; nucleotides not matched to a gene: 6.